This paragraph reports one T cell receptor beta chain. This clonotype was counted only a few times. Which antigen it targets is not known. A much larger clone differs by one base, so this may be a read error. These data are taken from a study of regulatory T cells in long-lasting Graves disease (dated by TCRdb to the early 2020s). Background on the whole study: Antithyroid drugs had been taken for less than 3 months by newly diagnosed Graves' disease patients. Patients with persistent Graves' disease were compared with patients with newly diagnosed Graves' disease using TCR sequencing and RNA sequencing of peripheral blood. The study took place in China and was registered as a clinical trial. TCR sequencing covered some 13 persistent and about 20 newly diagnosed Graves' disease patients, 33 samples in total.

The library was built by means of multiplex PCR. Sequencing was carried out with an Illumina HiSeq 4000. iRepertoire HTBI primers and Arm-PCR amplification of CDR3 regions were used to construct TCR beta libraries. Before sequencing, the PCR products went through gel purification. The study's processing was this. Gene usage analysis of CDR3 amino acid clonotypes relied on the approximately 60 TRBV and around 13 TRBJ segments identified across samples. Filtered high-quality paired reads were merged into contigs using COPE and FqMerger. Contigs were aligned with BLAST to IMGT TRBV, TRBD and TRBJ reference genes, and CDR3 was defined per IMGT. Any clonotype with a frequency above 0.1% was classified as a highly expanded clone. Repertoire diversity was measured by Shannon entropy, and V-J evenness by the Gini coefficient. Public clonotypes were defined as clonotypes shared by more than one individual. The public reads were reanalyzed by TCRdb: fastp trimming at Q25, MiXCR alignment, in-frame beta chains only. Each record represents a unique CDR3 protein, reported with the most common genes and DNA among its rows. V and J calls and clone size were set by TCRdb, not the authors. Present in this sample are about 420,000 distinct CDR3 sequences, less than 20% of which were seen just once. Less than 30% of the sample belongs to the ten largest clones.

Findings and caveats that apply to the study as a whole: Because the primary lesion, thyroid tissue, could not be accessed, the study looked at peripheral blood alone. TRBV28, TRBJ1-2 and TRBJ2-5 were preferentially used in persistent disease, while TRBV20-1 and TRBJ2-1 were favored in newly diagnosed disease. More public clonotypes were shared among persistent patients (around 2,600) than among newly diagnosed patients (966). The authors acknowledged the small sample size as a limitation that may reduce accuracy. Sequencing and analysis were limited to the TCR beta chain. Compared with newly diagnosed patients, persistent Graves' disease patients had lower TCR Shannon entropy and fewer highly expanded clones, which suggests clonal expansion.

The V and J ends are trimmed by 3 bases and 1 base, leaving 6 bases between them. From the germline V gene, CDR1 is SGHTA and CDR2 is FQGNSA. The cysteine opens and the phenylalanine closes a CDR3 of 13 amino acids. The only DNA kept is the CDR3, 39 bases in frame from the first base. Explained via the paper, the time point label denotes: newly diagnosed GD, antithyroid drugs for less than 3 months. RNA was extracted from PBMCs in TRIzol for both TCR sequencing and RNA sequencing. The diagnosis of Graves' disease followed American Thyroid Association guidelines. Patients were recruited from an endocrinology department in Xi'an, China. From each patient, approximately 10 milliliters of peripheral blood was collected into an EDTA anticoagulant tube. PBMCs were isolated by Ficoll Paque Plus density gradient separation without further T cell sorting. An Agilent 2100 Bioanalyzer and agarose gel were used to assess RNA quality, and a NanoDrop 2000 was used to measure RNA concentration.

This same sample was also taken into another study, of T cells in Graves' hyperthyroidism and ophthalmopathy. The second study also describes: Graves' hyperthyroidism was defined as stable when no progression to ophthalmopathy occurred over 18 months of follow-up. Hyperthyroidism patients were newly diagnosed, with disease duration under 2 months, and aged 18 to 65 years. Exclusion was applied to patients with uncontrolled infections, other autoimmune diseases, pregnancy or lactation. Diagnoses relied on clinical symptoms, serum thyroxine and TRAb, thyroid ultrasound and orbital computed tomography. The TCR CDR3 was subjected to a first round of RT-PCR using the HTBI primer set and the Qiagen OneStep RT-PCR kit. Most expanded thyroid clonotypes (frequency above 0.001) were also found in blood, which suggests that blood repertoires may mirror thyroid immune responses. In cross-validation, a model built on a 13 V-J signature told ophthalmopathy apart from stable hyperthyroidism with approximately 91% sensitivity and about 81% specificity, and in testing the same model reached 80%/75%. In validation, the model predicted progression to ophthalmopathy with over 65% sensitivity and less than 75% specificity, a median of around six months before onset. To identify TCR V-J signatures that set the groups apart, the researchers used a discovery cohort of roughly 100 patients, made up of 43 with Graves' ophthalmopathy and 55 to 65 with stable Graves' hyperthyroidism. An independent validation cohort of about 19 hyperthyroidism patients and 17 patients who later progressed to ophthalmopathy tested prospective prediction of ophthalmopathy. For training and testing, the 100 or so patients in the discovery cohort were randomly divided in a 7:3 ratio. Thyroid tissue and blood T-cell repertoires from about six Graves' hyperthyroidism patients were also compared in the study. After sampling, hyperthyroidism patients received methimazole starting at 30 mg daily, and ophthalmopathy patients received high-dose intravenous methylprednisolone. Libraries were constructed in a second round of multiplex PCR, after which size selection and purification were carried out. Sequencing of the libraries was done on an Illumina HiSeq2000 using paired-end 100 bp reads. SOAPnuke was used to process the raw data, throwing out any read that contained adapters or uncalled bases, had a mean Phred below 15, or lacked an exact constant-primer or identifier match. High-quality paired reads were merged with COPE v1.2.5, and unique nucleotide sequences were defined as clonotypes. MiTCR v1.1 was used to align clonotypes to the IMGT TRBV, TRBD and TRBJ reference segments. The analysis included only V-J combinations with a frequency above 0.0001, which together covered 99% to 99.2% of the repertoires. A TCS score was defined as the ratio between F50 (clonal expansion) and ExV (chaos), using BLOSUM62-based TCRdist between CDR3 peptides within each V-J. Welch's t-statistics and random forest reduced 514 V-J features to 13, which were used in a naive Bayes classifier (R e1071). Sample size was not statistically predetermined, and investigators were not blinded to group allocation. According to the paper, TCR Vbeta CDR3 sequencing was carried out on more than 120 peripheral blood samples, which came from over 40 ophthalmopathy, under 85 hyperthyroidism and approximately 17 progressor patients.

The chain is made from TRBV7-2 and TRBJ1-1, with the D gene too uncertain to name. The TCR originated in a woman between 18 and 30 years old with Graves disease. Donor details come from another sample of the same person, matched by shared clones. Here the sequenced sample was peripheral blood mononuclear cells (PBMCs), taken at new diagnosis, from a patient treated with antithyroid drugs. The CDR3 here reads CASSFDTNTEAFF. The DNA sequence reads TGTGCCAGCAGCTTTGATACGAACACTGAAGCTTTCTTT.